The clone carrying this T cell receptor beta chain was seen only a few times. Its cognate antigen is unknown. The data were obtained in a study of identical twins. Whole-study findings and limits: Where beta out-of-frame sequences were concerned, excess twin sharing was weaker.

TCRdb called the 5' RACE reads again in MiXCR, with one record for every CDR3 protein. The sample yields 200,000 to 300,000 distinct CDR3 sequences, about 7% seen once. The same data also contributed to another study, on yellow fever vaccine responses in identical twins.

Sequencing was done on a sample of memory (CD45RO+) T cells sorted from blood. This sequence originates from a woman under 30 in good health.

The CDR3 loop is CASSLGDPLETQYF. The CDR3 nucleotides read TGTGCCAGCAGCTTAGGGGACCCGCTGGAGACCCAGTACTTC. The chain employs TRBV11-2 and TRBJ2-5, with D perhaps assigned TRBD1 or TRBD2 (5 bases each). The V and J ends lost 1 base and 5 bases respectively, with 11 bases between them. Germline CDR1 is SGHAT and CDR2 is FQNNGV. The CDR3 consists of 14 residues.